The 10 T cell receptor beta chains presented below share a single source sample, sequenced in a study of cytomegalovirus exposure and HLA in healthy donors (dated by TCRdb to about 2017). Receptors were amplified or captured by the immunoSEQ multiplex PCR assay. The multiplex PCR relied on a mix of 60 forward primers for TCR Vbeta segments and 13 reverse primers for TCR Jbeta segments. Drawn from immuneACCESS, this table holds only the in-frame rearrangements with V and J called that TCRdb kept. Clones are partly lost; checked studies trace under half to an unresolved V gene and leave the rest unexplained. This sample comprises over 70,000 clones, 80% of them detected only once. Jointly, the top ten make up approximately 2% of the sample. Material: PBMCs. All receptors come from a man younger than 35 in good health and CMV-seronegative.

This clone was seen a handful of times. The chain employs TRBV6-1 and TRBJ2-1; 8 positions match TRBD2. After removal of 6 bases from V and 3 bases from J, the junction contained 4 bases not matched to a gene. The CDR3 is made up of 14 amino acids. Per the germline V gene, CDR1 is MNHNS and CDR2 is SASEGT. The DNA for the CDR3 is TGTGCCAGCAGCCAACTAGCGGACTACAATGAGCAGTTCTTC. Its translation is CASSQLADYNEQFF.

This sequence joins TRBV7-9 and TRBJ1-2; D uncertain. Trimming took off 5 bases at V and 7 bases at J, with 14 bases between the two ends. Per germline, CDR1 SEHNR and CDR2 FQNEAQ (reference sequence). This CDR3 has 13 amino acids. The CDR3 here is CASSPDVGGGYTF. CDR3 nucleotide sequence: TGTGCCAGCAGCCCGGATGTCGGAGGTGGCTACACCTTC.

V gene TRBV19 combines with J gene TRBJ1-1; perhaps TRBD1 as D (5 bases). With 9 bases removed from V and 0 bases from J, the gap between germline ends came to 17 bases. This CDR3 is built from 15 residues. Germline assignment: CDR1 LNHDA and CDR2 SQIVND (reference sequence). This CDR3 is CASKKGPLMNTEAFF. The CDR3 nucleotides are TGTGCCAGCAAGAAGGGGCCCCTCATGAACACTGAAGCTTTCTTT.

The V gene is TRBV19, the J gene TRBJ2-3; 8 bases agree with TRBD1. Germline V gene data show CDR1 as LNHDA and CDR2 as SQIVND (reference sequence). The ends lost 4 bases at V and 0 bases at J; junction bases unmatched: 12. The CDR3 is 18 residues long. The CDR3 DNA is TGTGCCAGTAGTAAAGCGACAGGGGTCGGTCTTAGCACAGATACGCAGTATTTT. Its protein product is CASSKATGVGLSTDTQYF.

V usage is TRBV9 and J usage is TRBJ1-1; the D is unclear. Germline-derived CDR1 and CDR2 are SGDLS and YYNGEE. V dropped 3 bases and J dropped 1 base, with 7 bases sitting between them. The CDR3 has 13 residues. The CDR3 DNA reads TGTGCCAGCAGCGGTGGGAGGAACACTGAAGCTTTCTTT. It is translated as CASSGGRNTEAFF.

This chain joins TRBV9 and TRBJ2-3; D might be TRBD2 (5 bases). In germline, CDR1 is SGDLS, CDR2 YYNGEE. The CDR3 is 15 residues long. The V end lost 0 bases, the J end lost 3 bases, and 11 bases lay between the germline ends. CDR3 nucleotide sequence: TGTGCCAGCAGCGTAGCACTAGAAGAAACAGATACGCAGTATTTT. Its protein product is CASSVALEETDTQYF.

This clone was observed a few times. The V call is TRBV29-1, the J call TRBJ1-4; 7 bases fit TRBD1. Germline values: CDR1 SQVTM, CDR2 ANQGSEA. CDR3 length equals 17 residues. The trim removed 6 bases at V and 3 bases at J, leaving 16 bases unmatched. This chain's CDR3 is CSVWDGTAPAANEKLFF. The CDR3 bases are TGCAGCGTGTGGGATGGGACAGCTCCTGCAGCTAATGAAAAACTGTTTTTT. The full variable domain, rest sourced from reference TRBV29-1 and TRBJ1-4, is SAVISQKPSRDICQRGTSLTIQCQVDSQVTMMFWYRQQPGQSLTLIATANQGSEATYESGFVIDKFPISRPNLTFSTLTVSNMSPEDSSIYLCSVWDGTAPAANEKLFFGSGTQLSVL.

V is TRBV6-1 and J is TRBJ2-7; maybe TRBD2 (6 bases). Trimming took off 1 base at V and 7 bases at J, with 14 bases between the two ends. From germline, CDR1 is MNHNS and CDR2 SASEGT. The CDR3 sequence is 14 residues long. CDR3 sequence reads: CASSEGGGVSEQYF. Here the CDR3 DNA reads TGTGCCAGCAGTGAAGGCGGAGGGGTGAGTGAGCAGTACTTC.

CDR3 region: CASSPHSADQPQHF. The CDR3 DNA sequence: TGCGCCAGCAGCCCCCACAGTGCAGATCAGCCCCAGCATTTT. The chain has TRBV5-1 and TRBJ1-5; D is ambiguous. Trimming pared 4 bases from V and 5 bases from J, leaving 13 bases between. Germline lookup yields CDR1 SGHRS and CDR2 YFSETQ. This CDR3 contains 14 residues.

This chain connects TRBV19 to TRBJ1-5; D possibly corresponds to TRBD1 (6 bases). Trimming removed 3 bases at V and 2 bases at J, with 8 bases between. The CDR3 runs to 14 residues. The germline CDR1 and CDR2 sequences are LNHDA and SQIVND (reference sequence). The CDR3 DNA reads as TGTGCCAGTAGTATTTACAGGGGCAATCAGCCCCAGCATTTT. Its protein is CASSIYRGNQPQHF.